The 5 T cell receptor beta chains below were found in one sample sequenced in a study of shared clonotypes between healthy human individuals. Profiled with immunoSEQ multiplex PCR; TCRdb holds only in-frame clones, not every one. The table includes 550,000 to 700,000 clones, about 80% detected once. Sequencing used memory CD4+ T cells sorted from blood. The subset: CD45RA-negative fraction. These receptor sequences come from a woman aged 25 to 39 in good health.

The chain joins TRBV15 to TRBJ2-6, with D possibly matching TRBD2 (6 bases). The CDR3 is made up of 19 amino acids. Trimming removed 3 bases at V and 0 bases at J, with 18 bases between. Germline-derived CDR1 and CDR2 are LNHNV and YYDKDF (reference sequence). CDR3 coding DNA: TGTGCCACCAGCAGGGGACTGTGGGGGGTTTCCTCTGGGGCCAACGTCCTGACTTTC. This sequence encodes CATSRGLWGVSSGANVLTF.

The V and J genes are TRBV27 and TRBJ2-3; TRBD2 aligns across 8 bases. V dropped 6 bases and J dropped 0; count of bases not matched to a gene: 8. The CDR3 runs 16 residues. Germline CDR1 is MNHEY and CDR2 is SMNVEV (reference sequence). The CDR3 reads CASSLRSGISTDTQYF. The CDR3 nucleotides read TGTGCCAGCAGCCTTCGTAGCGGGATTAGCACAGATACGCAGTATTTT.

The rearrangement joins TRBV5-1 to TRBJ1-4; TRBD1 matches 9 bases. The CDR3 covers 17 residues. With 4 bases clipped from V and 8 bases from J, the junction kept 15 bases outside the gene matches. Germline loops: CDR1 SGHRS, CDR2 YFSETQ. Here the CDR3 DNA reads TGCGCCAGCAGCGGAGGCGATGAGGGACAGGGACGGGAAAAACTGTTTTTT. It encodes CASSGGDEGQGREKLFF.

The gene calls are TRBV5-4 and TRBJ2-3; no clear D gene. V shed 1 base and J shed 3 bases, with 9 bases lying between them. The CDR3 totals 14 residues. Germline loops: CDR1 SGHNT, CDR2 YYREEE (reference sequence). The CDR3 DNA follows: TGTGCCAGCAGCTTGTCGTACCGTACAGATACGCAGTATTTT. This sequence encodes CASSLSYRTDTQYF.

The J gene is TRBJ2-5, the V gene TRBV30; 8 positions agree with TRBD2. V shed 1 base, J shed 4 bases, and the junction held 8 bases outside the gene matches. The CDR3 extends over 15 amino acids. Germline V gives CDR1 GTSNPN, CDR2 SVGIG (reference sequence). As DNA, the CDR3 is TGTGCCTGGAGTGCCGTTAGCGGGAACGGAGAGACCCAGTACTTC. This gives the protein CAWSAVSGNGETQYF.